This T cell receptor (beta chain) comes out of a study of OX40 agonist ivuxolimab in advanced cancers. Germline V gives CDR1 SGHTA, CDR2 FQGTGA. Trimming took off 5 bases at V and 5 bases at J, with 15 bases between the two ends. The CDR3 runs 14 residues. Study-wide findings and caveats: Both blood CD4+ and CD8+ T cells showed clonal growth by week 6 at 0.1 to 3.0 mg/kg.

Profiling relied on immunoSEQ multiplex PCR, and the TCRdb table lists in-frame clones only, not all of them. In the table there are roughly 50,000 clones, approximately 85% of which are singletons. This clone is a singleton in its sample. Its antigen is not identified. Blood samples were obtained at baseline, cycle 4 day 1, and cycle 7 day 1. The rearrangement uses TRBV7-3 and TRBJ1-1; a weak D match, TRBD1 (6 bases). This specimen was CD4+ or CD8+ T cells sorted from blood, taken in a trial of the OX40 agonist ivuxolimab. This clonotype originated in an adult with an advanced solid tumor such as melanoma, head and neck, liver or kidney cancer. CDR3 protein: CASSPGGAGTEAFF. For the CDR3, the DNA is TGTGCCAGCAGCCCCGGGGGGGCGGGAACTGAAGCTTTCTTT. Full variable domain (outside the CDR3, taken from reference TRBV7-3 and TRBJ1-1): GAGVSQTPSNKVTEKGKYVELRCDPISGHTALYWYRQSLGQGPEFLIYFQGTGAADDSGLPNDRFFAVRPEGSVSTLKIQRTERGDSAVYLCASSPGGAGTEAFFGQGTRLTVV.